This T cell receptor beta chain stems from a study of blood T cell repertoires in COVID-19. Study summary: PBMCs, B-cell-depleted T cells, or T cells provided the cDNA or gDNA that made up the material.

The CDR3 spans 13 residues. Germline V lookup: CDR1 GTSNPN, CDR2 SVGIG (reference sequence). V lost 2 bases and J lost 6, with 8 bases in between. Only in-frame clones appear in the TCRdb table, and some are missing; sequencing was by immunoSEQ multiplex PCR. The data show approximately 180,000 clones, with approximately 83% seen just once and approximately 11% held by the top ten. This rearrangement joins TRBV30 to TRBJ1-6, with unresolved D. The TCR originated in a human donor with active or convalescent COVID-19. The donor label of this sample is uncertain. Sequencing used peripheral blood. CDR3 in DNA: TGTGCCTGGAGTATCCAGGTTAATTCACCCCTCCACTTT. Encoded protein: CAWSIQVNSPLHF.